The 29 T cell receptor beta chains below come from one sample, sequenced in a study of blood T cell repertoires in COVID-19 (dated by TCRdb to about 2020). The method behind the library was the immunoSEQ multiplex PCR assay. TCRdb stores this immuneACCESS table with in-frame sequences only. Part of the clones is absent; in the studies checked, under half of the shortfall reflects unresolved V genes, and no reason is known for the rest. The sample table lists roughly 250,000 clones, more than 85% of them with a count of one. About 1.6% of the sample is in the top ten clones. What was sequenced was PBMCs or T cells enriched from blood (not recorded which). Source of these receptors: a woman in her forties or fifties who had recovered from COVID-19.

The V gene is TRBV4-2, the J gene TRBJ2-6, with D possibly being TRBD2 (6 bases). The V end was cut by 4 bases, the J end by 2 bases, with 18 bases between. Looked up from germline, CDR1 is LGHNA and CDR2 is YNFKEQ. The CDR3 runs 18 residues. Written as DNA, the CDR3 is TGTGCCAGCAGCCGGGGAGGTAGGGGCGCCACTGGGGCCAACGTCCTGACTTTC. Residues: CASSRGGRGATGANVLTF.

The DNA of the CDR3 is TGTGCCAGCAGGGACAGGGGCTATTCACCCCTCCACTTT. It specifies CASRDRGYSPLHF. This rearrangement joins TRBV6-5 to TRBJ1-6, with 9 bases lining up with TRBD1. Losses at the gene ends were 6 bases for V and 8 bases for J; bases not matched to a gene: 2. The CDR3 consists of 13 residues. CDR1 is MNHEY and CDR2 is SVGAGI in the germline V gene.

This chain connects TRBV7-3 to TRBJ2-5, with 8 bases fitting TRBD2. The CDR3 extends over 16 amino acids. Trimming at V came to 5 bases and at J to 4 bases, leaving 12 bases not matched to a gene. Germline loops: CDR1 SGHTA, CDR2 FQGTGA. CDR3 nucleotide sequence: TGTGCCAGCAGCCGCGAGGGCGGGAGGTCTCCAGAGACCCAGTACTTC. It is translated as CASSREGGRSPETQYF.

The chain couples TRBV5-6 to TRBJ2-5, with 9 positions matching TRBD2. CDR3 size: 18 residues. J was trimmed by 4 bases and V by 4 bases; bases with no gene match: 17. Per germline, CDR1 SGHDT and CDR2 YYEEEE. CDR3 bases: TGTGCCAGCAGCCCACTCCATGCACACCCGGGACTAGCAGAGACCCAGTACTTC. Amino acids: CASSPLHAHPGLAETQYF.

This clone was detected ten times or more. The V call is TRBV18, the J call TRBJ1-2; 7 nucleotides line up with TRBD1. With V trimmed by 3 bases and J by 14 bases, 18 bases remained unmatched. The CDR3 contains 15 residues. Germline CDR1 and CDR2: KGHSH and LQKENI. CDR3 nucleotide sequence: TGTGCCAGCTCACCCAGACAGGGCCCGACTATGGCTTGGACCTTC. This gives the protein CASSPRQGPTMAWTF. Complete variable domain (other parts from reference TRBV18 and TRBJ1-2): NAGVMQNPRHLVRRRGQEARLRCSPMKGHSHVYWYRQLPEEGLKFMVYLQKENIIDESGMPKERFSAEFPKEGPSILRIQQVVRGDSAAYFCASSPRQGPTMAWTFGSGTRLTVV.

This clone has a single count. The rearrangement links TRBV18 to TRBJ2-3; TRBD2 agrees at 7 bases. CDR1 KGHSH and CDR2 LQKENI come from the germline V gene. CDR3 length equals 18 residues. Trimming at V came to 5 bases and at J to 2 bases, leaving 16 bases not matched to a gene. The CDR3 DNA reads as TGTGCCAGCTCAGCCAGAGCGGGGTTATATCCACTCACAGATACGCAGTATTTT. Translation gives CASSARAGLYPLTDTQYF.

V gene TRBV5-4 combines with J gene TRBJ2-1; 7 nucleotides match TRBD2. The CDR3 sequence is 16 residues long. With V trimmed by 2 bases and J by 7 bases, 12 bases remained unmatched. CDR1 SGHNT and CDR2 YYREEE come from the germline V gene (reference sequence). CDR3 coding DNA: TGTGCCAGCAGCTTCGGCCTTGCGGGAGCTTCTAATGAGCAGTTCTTC. Translated, it gives CASSFGLAGASNEQFF.

The rearrangement uses TRBV28 and TRBJ2-3; 13 nucleotides align to TRBD2. CDR1 is MDHEN and CDR2 is SYDVKM in the germline V gene. This CDR3 contains 17 residues. The trim removed 6 bases at V and 6 bases at J, leaving 12 bases unmatched. For the CDR3, the DNA is TGTGCCAGCAGCAAGGCGACTAGCGGGAGGTTATCGGATACGCAGTATTTT. It translates to CASSKATSGRLSDTQYF.

This sequence joins TRBV3-1 (or the pseudogene TRBV3-2) and TRBJ2-3; 10 positions agree with TRBD1. The CDR3 consists of 18 residues. Germline CDR1 is LGHDT and CDR2 is YNNKEL (reference sequence). J gave up 0 bases and V 4 bases, and 10 bases lay outside the gene matches. This CDR3 reads CASSLHPGQGKSTDTQYF. The DNA for the CDR3 is TGTGCCAGCAGCCTGCACCCGGGACAGGGGAAAAGCACAGATACGCAGTATTTT.

This chain connects TRBV11-2 to TRBJ2-7, with D possibly matching TRBD2 (5 bases). The CDR3 consists of 13 residues. Trimming took 2 bases from V and 4 from J, leaving 9 bases between them. In germline, CDR1 is SGHAT, CDR2 FQNNGV. DNA of the CDR3: TGTGCCAGCAGCTTATCGAGGACTTACGAGCAGTACTTC. Translating gives CASSLSRTYEQYF.

The CDR3 spells CASSDRGHWEGEAFF. The CDR3 DNA reads TGTGCCAGCAGTGACAGGGGACACTGGGAGGGTGAAGCTTTCTTT. The V gene is TRBV27, the J gene TRBJ1-1, with TRBD1 matching over 8 bases. The CDR3 consists of 15 residues. Unmatched junction bases numbered 12, after V lost 5 bases and J lost 7 bases. From germline, CDR1 is MNHEY and CDR2 SMNVEV (reference sequence).

The chain couples TRBV6-5 to TRBJ1-3; 10 bases fit TRBD1. The CDR3 length is 14 residues. V shed 6 bases and J 3 bases; nucleotides not matched to a gene: 2. The germline V gene has CDR1 MNHEY and CDR2 SVGAGI. The CDR3 protein is CASRTGGYGNTIYF. CDR3 coding DNA: TGTGCCAGCAGGACAGGGGGCTATGGAAACACCATATATTTT.

The CDR3 bases are TGTGCCAGTAGGAACCCAGGACACCCAGTTCGTACCGGGGAGCTGTTTTTT. This translates into CASRNPGHPVRTGELFF. The rearrangement uses TRBV19 and TRBJ2-2; D might be TRBD1 (5 bases). CDR3 length: 17 amino acids. Per the germline V gene, CDR1 is LNHDA and CDR2 is SQIVND (reference sequence). V lost 6 bases to trimming and J lost 5 bases, with 22 bases between them.

V and J are TRBV11-2 and TRBJ2-1; 7 nucleotides align to TRBD2. In germline, CDR1 is SGHAT, CDR2 FQNNGV. This CDR3 region has 15 residues. The trim removed 5 bases at V and 4 bases at J, leaving 8 bases unmatched. CDR3 sequence (DNA): TGTGCCAGCAGCCCTAGTACTAGCGCTTACAATGAGCAGTTCTTC. Its protein is CASSPSTSAYNEQFF.

V usage is TRBV3-1 (or the pseudogene TRBV3-2) and J usage is TRBJ1-2, with TRBD1 matching over 12 bases. Per germline, CDR1 LGHDT and CDR2 YNNKEL (reference sequence). V was pared by 2 bases and J by 6 bases, with 4 bases of the junction left unmatched. This CDR3 has 15 amino acids. The CDR3 coding sequence is TGTGCCAGCAGCCAACCGGGACAGGGGGCGCATGGCTACACCTTC. Its protein is CASSQPGQGAHGYTF.

The chain uses TRBV18 and TRBJ2-1; the match to TRBD2 covers 7 bases. CDR3 length equals 14 residues. V shed 7 bases, J shed 0 bases, and the junction held 3 bases outside the gene matches. Germline V CDR1 and CDR2: KGHSH, LQKENI. The DNA of the CDR3 is TGTGCCAGCTTAGGCGGGAGCTCCTACAATGAGCAGTTCTTC. Translated: CASLGGSSYNEQFF.

Here the CDR3 reads CASSDLQFYEQYF. For the CDR3, the DNA is TGCGCCAGCAGTGATCTACAGTTCTACGAGCAGTACTTC. The chain uses TRBV10-2 and TRBJ2-7; unclear D gene. V lost 3 bases to trimming and J lost 3 bases, with 9 bases between them. Germline-derived CDR1 and CDR2 are WSHSY and SAAADI. The CDR3 is 13 residues long.

The V call is TRBV13, the J call TRBJ2-1; 11 bases fit TRBD1. V lost 3 bases to trimming and J lost 10 bases; unmatched junction nucleotides: 11. The length of the CDR3 is 16 residues. CDR1 PRHDT and CDR2 FYEKMQ come from the germline V gene (reference sequence). CDR3 bases: TGTGCCAGCAGCTTCCGGGACAGGGGGTCTCACCGGGAGCAGTTCTTC. This codes for CASSFRDRGSHREQFF. Drawing the rest from reference TRBV13 and TRBJ2-1, the complete variable domain is AAGVIQSPRHLIKEKRETATLKCYPIPRHDTVYWYQQGPGQDPQFLISFYEKMQSDKGSIPDRFSAQQFSDYHSELNMSSLELGDSALYFCASSFRDRGSHREQFFGPGTRLTVL.

The chain links TRBV28 to TRBJ2-1, with 13 nucleotides matching TRBD2. V dropped 7 bases and J dropped 0; count of bases not matched to a gene: 9. Germline CDR1 reads MDHEN; CDR2 reads SYDVKM. The CDR3 is 18 residues long. CDR3 region: CASTWTSGSYRSYNEQFF. The CDR3, as DNA: TGTGCCAGCACCTGGACTAGCGGGAGCTACCGCTCCTACAATGAGCAGTTCTTC.

This chain connects TRBV2 to TRBJ2-7; D perhaps matches TRBD2 (5 bases). From germline, CDR1 is SNHLY and CDR2 FYNNEI. The germline V and J ends were trimmed by 10 bases and 3 bases, with 19 bases remaining between them. This CDR3 contains 14 residues. CDR3 region: CANNGGSESYEQYF. Here the CDR3 DNA reads TGTGCCAACAACGGTGGTAGCGAGAGCTACGAGCAGTACTTC.

V is TRBV28 and J is TRBJ1-4, with 7 positions matching TRBD1. The CDR3 contains 14 residues. In germline, CDR1 is MDHEN, CDR2 SYDVKM. Trimming took 4 bases from V and 3 from J; bases not matched to a gene: 2. CDR3 sequence: CASSSTGANEKLFF. The CDR3 DNA is TGTGCCAGCAGTTCCACAGGGGCTAATGAAAAACTGTTTTTT. Using reference TRBV28 and TRBJ1-4 for the parts outside the CDR3, the full variable domain is DVKVTQSSRYLVKRTGEKVFLECVQDMDHENMFWYRQDPGLGLRLIYFSYDVKMKEKGDIPEGYSVSREKKERFSLILESASTNQTSMYLCASSSTGANEKLFFGSGTQLSVL.

The V call is TRBV7-2, the J call TRBJ1-4; D not resolved. Trimming removed 5 bases at V and 8 bases at J, with 15 bases between. Germline lookup yields CDR1 SGHTA and CDR2 FQGNSA. This CDR3 is 14 amino acids long. CDR3 residues: CASSPGRAGEKLFF. For the CDR3, the DNA is TGTGCCAGCAGCCCGGGCCGAGCGGGGGAAAAACTGTTTTTT.

The chain carries TRBV27 and TRBJ2-7; D uncertain. The V gene's germline CDR1 is MNHEY and CDR2 SMNVEV (reference sequence). The V gene lost 3 bases and the J gene lost 0 bases, with 9 bases spanning the gap. The CDR3 has 14 amino acids. The CDR3 sequence is CASSFTRSSYEQYF. CDR3 DNA: TGTGCCAGCAGTTTTACCCGGAGCTCCTACGAGCAGTACTTC.

The chain has TRBV10-3 and TRBJ2-3; TRBD2 agrees at 7 bases. This CDR3 spans 15 amino acids. CDR1 is ENHRY, CDR2 SYGVKD, per germline. With 10 bases clipped from V and 2 bases from J, the junction kept 12 bases outside the gene matches. CDR3 protein: CATRGLGEHTDTQYF. The CDR3 bases are TGTGCCACCCGAGGACTAGGGGAACACACAGATACGCAGTATTTT.

V and J are TRBV18 and TRBJ1-6; D remains ambiguous. The CDR3 is 14 residues long. Germline CDR1 reads KGHSH; CDR2 reads LQKENI. V gave up 3 bases and J gave up 5 bases, with 8 bases separating them. The chain's CDR3 is CASSPRRNNSPLHF. The CDR3 bases are TGTGCCAGCTCACCCCGCAGGAATAATTCACCCCTCCACTTT.

This chain uses TRBV7-2 with TRBJ2-1; 7 positions agree with TRBD2. This CDR3 is built from 16 residues. After removal of 0 bases from V and 10 bases from J, the junction contained 12 bases not matched to a gene. Germline V gene data show CDR1 as SGHTA and CDR2 as FQGNSA. As DNA, the CDR3 is TGTGCCAGCAGCTTAGCGTGGTTAGCGGGTCCTTTGGAGCAGTTCTTC. Translated: CASSLAWLAGPLEQFF.

The rearrangement joins TRBV9 to TRBJ2-1; 11 positions agree with TRBD2. The germline V gene encodes CDR1 SGDLS and CDR2 YYNGEE. This CDR3 spans 15 amino acids. V shed 2 bases and J 7 bases; nucleotides not matched to a gene: 5. The chain's CDR3 is CASSVTSGMVNEQFF. CDR3 DNA sequence: TGTGCCAGCAGCGTGACTAGCGGGATGGTAAATGAGCAGTTCTTC. Using reference TRBV9 and TRBJ2-1 for the parts outside the CDR3, the full variable domain is DSGVTQTPKHLITATGQRVTLRCSPRSGDLSVYWYQQSLDQGLQFLIQYYNGEERAKGNILERFSAQQFPDLHSELNLSSLELGDSALYFCASSVTSGMVNEQFFGPGTRLTVL.

This clone showed up just once. The chain uses TRBV12-3 or TRBV12-4 and TRBJ2-1, with 7 bases matching TRBD1. With 4 bases clipped from V and 6 bases from J, the junction kept 3 bases outside the gene matches. This CDR3 has 13 amino acids. The CDR3 DNA is TGTGCCAGCAGTTGGGGACAGATCAATGAGCAGTTCTTC. Translation: CASSWGQINEQFF.

The chain links TRBV5-8 to TRBJ2-2, with 7 positions matching TRBD1. The V gene end was trimmed by 4 bases and the J gene end by 0 bases; junction bases not matched to a gene: 6. The CDR3 is 16 residues long. In germline, CDR1 is SGHTS, CDR2 YDEGEE. Here the CDR3 reads CASSHRDSANTGELFF. For the CDR3, the DNA is TGTGCCAGCAGCCACCGGGACAGTGCGAACACCGGGGAGCTGTTTTTT.